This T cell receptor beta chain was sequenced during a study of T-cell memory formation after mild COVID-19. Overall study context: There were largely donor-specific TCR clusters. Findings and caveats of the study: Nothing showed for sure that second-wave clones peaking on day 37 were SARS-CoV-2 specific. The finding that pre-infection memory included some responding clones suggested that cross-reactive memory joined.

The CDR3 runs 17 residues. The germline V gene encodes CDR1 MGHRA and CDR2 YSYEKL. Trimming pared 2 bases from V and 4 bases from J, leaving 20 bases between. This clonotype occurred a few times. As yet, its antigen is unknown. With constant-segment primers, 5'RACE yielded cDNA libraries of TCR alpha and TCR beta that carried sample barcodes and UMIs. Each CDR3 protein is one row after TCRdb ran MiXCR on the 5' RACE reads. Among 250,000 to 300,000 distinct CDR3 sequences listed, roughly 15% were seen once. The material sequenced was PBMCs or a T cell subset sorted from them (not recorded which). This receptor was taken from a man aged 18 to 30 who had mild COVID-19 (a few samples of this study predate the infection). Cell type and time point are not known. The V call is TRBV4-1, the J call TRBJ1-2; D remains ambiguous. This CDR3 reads CASSQPVQGPRGYGYTF. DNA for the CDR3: TGCGCCAGCAGCCAACCTGTACAAGGCCCTCGGGGCTATGGCTACACCTTC.